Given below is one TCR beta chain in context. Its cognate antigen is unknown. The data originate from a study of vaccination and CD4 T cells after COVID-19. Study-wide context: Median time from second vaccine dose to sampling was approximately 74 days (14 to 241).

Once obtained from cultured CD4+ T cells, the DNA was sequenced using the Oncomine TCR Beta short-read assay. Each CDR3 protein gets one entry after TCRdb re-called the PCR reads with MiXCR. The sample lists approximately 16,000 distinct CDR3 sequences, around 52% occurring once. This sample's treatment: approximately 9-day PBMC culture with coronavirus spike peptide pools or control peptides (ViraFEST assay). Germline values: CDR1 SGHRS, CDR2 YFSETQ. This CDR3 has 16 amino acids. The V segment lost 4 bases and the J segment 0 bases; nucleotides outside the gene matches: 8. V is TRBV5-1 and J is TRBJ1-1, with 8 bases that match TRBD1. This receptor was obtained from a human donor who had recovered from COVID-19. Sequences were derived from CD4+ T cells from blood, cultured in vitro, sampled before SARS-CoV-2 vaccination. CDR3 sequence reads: CASSPSGTGMNTEAFF. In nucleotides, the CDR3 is TGCGCCAGCAGCCCCTCCGGGACAGGTATGAACACTGAAGCTTTCTTT. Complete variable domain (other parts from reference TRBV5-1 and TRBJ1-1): KAGVTQTPRYLIKTRGQQVTLSCSPISGHRSVSWYQQTPGQGLQFLFEYFSETQRNKGNFPGRFSGRQFSNSRSEMNVSTLELGDSALYLCASSPSGTGMNTEAFFGQGTRLTVV.